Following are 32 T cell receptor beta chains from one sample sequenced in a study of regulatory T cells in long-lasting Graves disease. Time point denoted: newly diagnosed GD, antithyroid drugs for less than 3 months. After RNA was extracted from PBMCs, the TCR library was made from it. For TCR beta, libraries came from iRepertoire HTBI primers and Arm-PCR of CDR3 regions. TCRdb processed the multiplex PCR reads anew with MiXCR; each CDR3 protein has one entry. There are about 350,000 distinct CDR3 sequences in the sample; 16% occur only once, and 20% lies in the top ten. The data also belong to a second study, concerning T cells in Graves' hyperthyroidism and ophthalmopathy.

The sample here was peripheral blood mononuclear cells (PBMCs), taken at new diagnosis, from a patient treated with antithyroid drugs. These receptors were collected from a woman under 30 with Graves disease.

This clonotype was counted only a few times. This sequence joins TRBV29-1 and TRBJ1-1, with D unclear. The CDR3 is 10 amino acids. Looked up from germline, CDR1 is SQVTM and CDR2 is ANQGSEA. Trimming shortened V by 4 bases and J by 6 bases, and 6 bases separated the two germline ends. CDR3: CSVVDPEAFF. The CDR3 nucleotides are TGCAGCGTTGTGGACCCTGAAGCTTTCTTT.

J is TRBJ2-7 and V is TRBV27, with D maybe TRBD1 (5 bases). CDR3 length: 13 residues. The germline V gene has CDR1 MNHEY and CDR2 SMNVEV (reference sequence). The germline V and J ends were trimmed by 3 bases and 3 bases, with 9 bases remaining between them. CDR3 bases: TGTGCCAGCAGTTTTACCAGGGACTACGAGCAGTACTTC. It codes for CASSFTRDYEQYF.

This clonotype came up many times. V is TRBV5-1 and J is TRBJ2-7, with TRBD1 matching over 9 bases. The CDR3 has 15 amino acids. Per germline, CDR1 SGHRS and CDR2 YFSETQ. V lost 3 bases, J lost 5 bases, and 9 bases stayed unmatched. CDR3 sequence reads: CASSSRGQGVDEQYF. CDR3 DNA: TGCGCCAGCAGCTCGAGGGGACAGGGTGTCGACGAGCAGTACTTC.

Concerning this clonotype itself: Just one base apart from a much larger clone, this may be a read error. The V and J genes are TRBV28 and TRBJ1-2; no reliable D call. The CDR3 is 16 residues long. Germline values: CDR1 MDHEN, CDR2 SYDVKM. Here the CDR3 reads CVSSRALAVSNYGYTF. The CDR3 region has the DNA TGTGTCAGCAGTCGGGCCCTTGCGGTTTCTAACTATGGCTACACCTTC.

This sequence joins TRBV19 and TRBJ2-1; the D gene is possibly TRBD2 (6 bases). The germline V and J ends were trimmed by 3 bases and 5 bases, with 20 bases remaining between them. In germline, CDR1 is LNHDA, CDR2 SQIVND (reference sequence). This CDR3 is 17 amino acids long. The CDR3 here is CASSMGARLVANNEQFF. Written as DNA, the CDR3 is TGTGCCAGTAGTATGGGCGCACGACTAGTGGCCAACAATGAGCAGTTCTTC.

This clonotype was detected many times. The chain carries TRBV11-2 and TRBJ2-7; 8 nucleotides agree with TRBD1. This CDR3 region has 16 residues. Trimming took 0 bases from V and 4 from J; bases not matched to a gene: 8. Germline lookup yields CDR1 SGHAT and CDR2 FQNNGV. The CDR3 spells CASSLDRSRGRYEQYF. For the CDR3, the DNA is TGTGCCAGCAGCTTAGATCGATCCAGGGGGCGATACGAGCAGTACTTC.

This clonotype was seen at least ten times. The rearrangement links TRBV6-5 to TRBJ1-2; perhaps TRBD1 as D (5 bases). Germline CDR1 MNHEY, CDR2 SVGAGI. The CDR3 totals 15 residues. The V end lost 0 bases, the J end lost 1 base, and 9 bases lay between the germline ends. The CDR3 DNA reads TGTGCCAGCAGTTACTCTCCCAGGGATAACTATGGCTACACCTTC. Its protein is CASSYSPRDNYGYTF.

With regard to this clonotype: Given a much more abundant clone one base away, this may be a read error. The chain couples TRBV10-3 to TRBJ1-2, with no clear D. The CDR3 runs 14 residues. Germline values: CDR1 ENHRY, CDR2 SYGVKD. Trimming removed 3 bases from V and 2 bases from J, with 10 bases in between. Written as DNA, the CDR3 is TGTGCCATCAGTGAATTAGTCAGCAACTATGGCTACACCTTC. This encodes CAISELVSNYGYTF.

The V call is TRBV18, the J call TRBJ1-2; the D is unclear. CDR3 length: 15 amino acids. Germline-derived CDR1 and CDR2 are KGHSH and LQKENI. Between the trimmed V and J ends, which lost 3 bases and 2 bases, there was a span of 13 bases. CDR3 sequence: CASSPRRTANYGYTF. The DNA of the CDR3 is TGTGCCAGCTCACCTCGGAGGACGGCCAACTATGGCTACACCTTC.

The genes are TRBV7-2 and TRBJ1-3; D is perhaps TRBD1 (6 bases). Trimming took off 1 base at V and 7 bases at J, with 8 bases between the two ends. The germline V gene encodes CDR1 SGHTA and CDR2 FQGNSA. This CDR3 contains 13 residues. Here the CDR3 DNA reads TGTGCCAGCAGCTTAGACAGGGAGAACACCATATATTTT. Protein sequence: CASSLDRENTIYF.

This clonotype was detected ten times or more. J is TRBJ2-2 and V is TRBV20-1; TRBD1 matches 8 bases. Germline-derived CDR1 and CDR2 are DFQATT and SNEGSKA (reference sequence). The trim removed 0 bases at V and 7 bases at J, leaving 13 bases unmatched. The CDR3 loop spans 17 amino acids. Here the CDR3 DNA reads TGCAGTGCTAGAGATGTGGCCAGGGGGCGCATTGGCGGGGAGCTGTTTTTT. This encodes CSARDVARGRIGGELFF.

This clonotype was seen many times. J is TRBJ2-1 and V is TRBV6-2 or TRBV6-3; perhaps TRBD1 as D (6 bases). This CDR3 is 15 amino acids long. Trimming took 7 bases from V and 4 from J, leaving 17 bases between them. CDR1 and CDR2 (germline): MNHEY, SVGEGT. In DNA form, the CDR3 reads TGTGCCAGCAAGGACAGTCTCGGGGCTTACAATGAGCAGTTCTTC. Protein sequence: CASKDSLGAYNEQFF.

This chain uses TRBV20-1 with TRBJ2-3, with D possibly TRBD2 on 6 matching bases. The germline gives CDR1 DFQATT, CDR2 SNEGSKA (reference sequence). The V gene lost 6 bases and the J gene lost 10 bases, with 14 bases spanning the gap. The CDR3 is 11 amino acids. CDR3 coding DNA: TGCAGTGCCCGAAAGACTAGGGCGCAGTATTTT. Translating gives CSARKTRAQYF.

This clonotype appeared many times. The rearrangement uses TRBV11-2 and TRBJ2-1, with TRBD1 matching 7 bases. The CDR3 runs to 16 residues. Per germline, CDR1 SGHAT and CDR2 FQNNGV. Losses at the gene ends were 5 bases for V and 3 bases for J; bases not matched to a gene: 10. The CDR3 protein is CASSPRIRQGYNEQFF. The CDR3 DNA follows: TGTGCCAGCAGCCCCCGGATTAGACAGGGCTACAATGAGCAGTTCTTC.

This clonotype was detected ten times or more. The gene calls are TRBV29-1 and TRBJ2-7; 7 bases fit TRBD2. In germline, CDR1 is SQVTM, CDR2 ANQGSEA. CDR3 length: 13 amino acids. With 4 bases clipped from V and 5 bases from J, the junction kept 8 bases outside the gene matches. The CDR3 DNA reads TGCAGCGTTGTGGGCGGGAGCGTCGACGAGCAGTACTTC. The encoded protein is CSVVGGSVDEQYF.

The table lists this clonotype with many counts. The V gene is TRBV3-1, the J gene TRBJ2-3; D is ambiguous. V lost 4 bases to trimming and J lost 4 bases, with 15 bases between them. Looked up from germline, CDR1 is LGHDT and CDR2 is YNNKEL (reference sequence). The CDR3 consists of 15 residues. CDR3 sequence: CASSLDGAGSDTQYF. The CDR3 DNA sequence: TGTGCCAGCAGCCTAGACGGAGCCGGGTCAGATACGCAGTATTTT.

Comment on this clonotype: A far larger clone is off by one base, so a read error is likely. As DNA, the CDR3 is TGTGCCAGCTCACAGACAGGGAGCCAGGCAGCTTTCTTT. Protein product: CASSQTGSQAAFF. V usage is TRBV2 and J usage is TRBJ1-1; TRBD1 aligns across 7 bases. This CDR3 comprises 13 residues. Per germline, CDR1 SNHLY and CDR2 FYNNEI. V lost 8 bases to trimming and J lost 10 bases; unmatched junction nucleotides: 13.

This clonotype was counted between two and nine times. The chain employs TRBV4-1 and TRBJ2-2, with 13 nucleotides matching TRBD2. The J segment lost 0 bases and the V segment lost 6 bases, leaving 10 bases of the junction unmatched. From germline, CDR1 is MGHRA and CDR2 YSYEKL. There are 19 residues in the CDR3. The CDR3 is CASRYPGLAGPANTGELFF. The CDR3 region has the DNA TGCGCCAGCAGATATCCGGGACTAGCGGGACCCGCGAACACCGGGGAGCTGTTTTTT.

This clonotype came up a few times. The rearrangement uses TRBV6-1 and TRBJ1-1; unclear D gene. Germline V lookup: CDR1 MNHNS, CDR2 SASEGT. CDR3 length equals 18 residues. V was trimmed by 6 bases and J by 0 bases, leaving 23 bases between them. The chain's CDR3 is CASSHHFYQAGVNTEAFF. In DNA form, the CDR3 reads TGTGCCAGCAGCCACCATTTTTATCAGGCTGGAGTGAACACTGAAGCTTTCTTT.

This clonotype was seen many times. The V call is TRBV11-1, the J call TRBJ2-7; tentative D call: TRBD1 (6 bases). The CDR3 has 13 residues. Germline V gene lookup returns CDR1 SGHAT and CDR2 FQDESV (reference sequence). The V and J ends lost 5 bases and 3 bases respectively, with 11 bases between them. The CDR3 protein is CASSGDTRYEQYF. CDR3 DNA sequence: TGTGCCAGCAGCGGGGACACCCGCTACGAGCAGTACTTC.

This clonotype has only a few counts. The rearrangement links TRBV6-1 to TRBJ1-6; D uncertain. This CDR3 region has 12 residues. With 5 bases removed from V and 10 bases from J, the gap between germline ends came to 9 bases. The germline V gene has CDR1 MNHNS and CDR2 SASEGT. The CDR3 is CASSSLKSPLHF. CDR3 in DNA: TGTGCCAGCAGTAGCCTCAAATCACCCCTCCACTTT.

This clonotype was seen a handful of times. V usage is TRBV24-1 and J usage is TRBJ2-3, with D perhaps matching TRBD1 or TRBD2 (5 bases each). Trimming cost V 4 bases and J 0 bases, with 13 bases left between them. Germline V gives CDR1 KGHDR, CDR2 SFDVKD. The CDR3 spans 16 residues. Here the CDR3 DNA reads TGTGCCACCAGTGACCCCCGGGACGGAAGCACAGATACGCAGTATTTT. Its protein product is CATSDPRDGSTDTQYF.

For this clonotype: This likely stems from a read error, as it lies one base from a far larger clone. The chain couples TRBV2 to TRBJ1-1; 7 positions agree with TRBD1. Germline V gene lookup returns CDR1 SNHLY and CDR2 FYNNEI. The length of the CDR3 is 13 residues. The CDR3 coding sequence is TGTGCCAGCAGTCAGACAGGGTACACTGAAGCTTCCTTT. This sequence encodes CASSQTGYTEASF.

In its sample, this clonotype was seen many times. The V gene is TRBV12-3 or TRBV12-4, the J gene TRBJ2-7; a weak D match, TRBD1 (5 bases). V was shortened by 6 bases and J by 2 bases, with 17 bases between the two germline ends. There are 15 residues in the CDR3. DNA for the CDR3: TGTGCCAGCAGCCCACAGGTTAGCTCCCCCTACGAGCAGTACTTC. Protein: CASSPQVSSPYEQYF.

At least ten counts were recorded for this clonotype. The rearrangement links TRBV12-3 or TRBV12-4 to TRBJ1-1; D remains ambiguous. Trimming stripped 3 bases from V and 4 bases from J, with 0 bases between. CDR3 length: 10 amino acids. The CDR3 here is CASSFTEAFF. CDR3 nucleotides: TGTGCCAGCAGTTTCACTGAAGCTTTCTTT.

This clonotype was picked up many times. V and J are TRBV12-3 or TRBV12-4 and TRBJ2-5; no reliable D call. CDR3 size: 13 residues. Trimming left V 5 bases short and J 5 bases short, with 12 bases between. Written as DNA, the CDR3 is TGTGCCAGCAGTCCAGATCTGGGGGAGACCCAGTACTTC. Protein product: CASSPDLGETQYF.

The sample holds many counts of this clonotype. The CDR3 sequence is CASSQDGRYGYTF. CDR3 bases: TGCGCCAGCAGCCAAGATGGCAGATATGGCTACACCTTC. This sequence joins TRBV4-1 and TRBJ1-2, with unresolved D. Trimming removed 0 bases at V and 5 bases at J, with 7 bases between. The germline V gene has CDR1 MGHRA and CDR2 YSYEKL. The CDR3 has 13 amino acids.

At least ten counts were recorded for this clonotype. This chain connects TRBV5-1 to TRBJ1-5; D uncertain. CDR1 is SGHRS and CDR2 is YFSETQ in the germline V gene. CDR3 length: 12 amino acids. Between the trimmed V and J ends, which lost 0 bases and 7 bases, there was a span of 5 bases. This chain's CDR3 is CASSLGQQPQHF. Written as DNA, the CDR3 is TGCGCCAGCAGCTTGGGGCAGCAGCCCCAGCATTTT.

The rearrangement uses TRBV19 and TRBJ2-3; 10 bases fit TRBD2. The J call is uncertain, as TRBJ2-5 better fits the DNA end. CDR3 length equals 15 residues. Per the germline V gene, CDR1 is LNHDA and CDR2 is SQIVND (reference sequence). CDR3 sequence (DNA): TGTGCCAGTAGGCCCAGCGGGAGGGCCCGAGAGACCCAGTACTTC. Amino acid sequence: CASRPSGRARETQYF.

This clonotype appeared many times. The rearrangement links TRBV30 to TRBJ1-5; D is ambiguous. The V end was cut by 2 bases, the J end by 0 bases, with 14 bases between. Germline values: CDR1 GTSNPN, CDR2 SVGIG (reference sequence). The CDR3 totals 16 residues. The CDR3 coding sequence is TGTGCCTGGAGTCCACTGGGCAGATTTAGCAATCAGCCCCAGCATTTT. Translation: CAWSPLGRFSNQPQHF.

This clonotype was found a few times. The CDR3 protein is CASSLNGAMNTEAFF. For the CDR3, the DNA is TGTGCCAGCAGCTTGAATGGGGCCATGAACACTGAAGCTTTCTTT. The V call is TRBV5-4, the J call TRBJ1-1; weak D call: TRBD1 (5 bases). There are 15 residues in the CDR3. Deletions cut 1 base from V and 0 bases from J, with 10 bases between. Germline V gene data show CDR1 as SGHNT and CDR2 as YYREEE (reference sequence).

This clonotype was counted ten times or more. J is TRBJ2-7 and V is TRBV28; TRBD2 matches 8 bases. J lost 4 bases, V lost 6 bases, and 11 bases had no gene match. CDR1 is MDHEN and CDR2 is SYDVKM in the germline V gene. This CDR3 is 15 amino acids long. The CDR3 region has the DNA TGTGCCAGCAGATCACTCGGGGGGGGATCATACGAGCAGTACTTC. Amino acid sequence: CASRSLGGGSYEQYF.